Below are 22 T cell receptor beta chains sequenced from a single sample in a study of cytomegalovirus exposure and HLA in healthy donors. 60 Vbeta and 13 Jbeta primers were used in PCR. Clones were sequenced by immunoSEQ multiplex PCR, and TCRdb holds only the in-frame ones, with some missing. The profile shows 140,000 to 150,000 clones, roughly 90% of them singletons. Sequencing used PBMCs. The receptors here all came from a woman aged 40 to 50 in good health and CMV-seronegative.

The chain recombines TRBV5-1 with TRBJ2-7, with a weak D call TRBD2 (6 bases). The germline CDR1 and CDR2 sequences are SGHRS and YFSETQ. Trimming removed 4 bases at V and 2 bases at J, with 13 bases between. The CDR3 covers 14 residues. The chain's CDR3 is CASSPAGTPYEQYF. In nucleotides, the CDR3 is TGCGCCAGCAGCCCCGCCGGGACTCCCTACGAGCAGTACTTC. Based on the CDR3 plus reference TRBV5-1 and TRBJ2-7, the full variable domain is KAGVTQTPRYLIKTRGQQVTLSCSPISGHRSVSWYQQTPGQGLQFLFEYFSETQRNKGNFPGRFSGRQFSNSRSEMNVSTLELGDSALYLCASSPAGTPYEQYFGPGTRLTVT.

CDR3 DNA sequence: TGCGCCAGCAGCGATACAGGGGGCACAGATACGCAGTATTTT. Translated: CASSDTGGTDTQYF. This chain uses TRBV5-1 with TRBJ2-3; 7 bases line up with TRBD1. CDR1 is SGHRS, CDR2 YFSETQ, per germline. Trimming took 4 bases from V and 1 from J; bases not matched to a gene: 3. This CDR3 is 14 amino acids long.

The chain carries TRBV18 and TRBJ1-6, with unresolved D. Germline V gene sequence: CDR1 KGHSH, CDR2 LQKENI. The V end was cut by 0 bases, the J end by 0 bases, with 12 bases between. The CDR3 runs 18 residues. CDR3 nucleotide sequence: TGTGCCAGCTCACCACCGAACGGCGGGAGCTCCTATAATTCACCCCTCCACTTT. Translation: CASSPPNGGSSYNSPLHF. The entire variable domain, with the rest obtained from reference TRBV18 and TRBJ1-6, is as follows: NAGVMQNPRHLVRRRGQEARLRCSPMKGHSHVYWYRQLPEEGLKFMVYLQKENIIDESGMPKERFSAEFPKEGPSILRIQQVVRGDSAAYFCASSPPNGGSSYNSPLHFGNGTRLTVT.

The V call is TRBV7-8, the J call TRBJ1-5; a weak D match, TRBD1 (6 bases). The germline V gene has CDR1 SGHVS and CDR2 FQNEAQ. V lost 5 bases and J 1 base, leaving 6 bases between the germline ends. The CDR3 spans 13 residues. The CDR3 bases are TGTGCCAGCAGCACAGGGAGCAATCAGCCCCAGCATTTT. It yields the protein CASSTGSNQPQHF. Filled out from reference TRBV7-8 and TRBJ1-5, the complete variable domain reads GAGVSQSPRYKVAKRGQDVALRCDPISGHVSLFWYQQALGQGPEFLTYFQNEAQLDKSGLPSDRFFAERPEGSVSTLKIQRTQQEDSAVYLCASSTGSNQPQHFGDGTRLSIL.

The J gene is TRBJ2-7, the V gene TRBV2; 12 bases match TRBD2. The V gene end was trimmed by 10 bases and the J gene end by 7 bases; junction bases not matched to a gene: 14. The CDR3 runs to 15 residues. In germline, CDR1 is SNHLY, CDR2 FYNNEI. CDR3 DNA sequence: TGTGCCACCCAAACCGGACTAGCGGGAAGGTTGGAGCAGTACTTC. Protein: CATQTGLAGRLEQYF.

This clone showed up just once. The chain couples TRBV4-1 to TRBJ1-3; 8 bases match TRBD1. The V gene end was trimmed by 4 bases and the J gene end by 2 bases; junction bases not matched to a gene: 7. Germline CDR1 and CDR2: MGHRA and YSYEKL. This CDR3 spans 16 amino acids. DNA for the CDR3: TGCGCCAGCAGCCGCCGAGACAGGGGTGCTGGAAACACCATATATTTT. It yields the protein CASSRRDRGAGNTIYF.

The rearrangement uses TRBV2 and TRBJ2-2; D is undetermined. CDR3 size: 14 residues. Trimming shortened V by 8 bases and J by 5 bases, and 15 bases separated the two germline ends. The germline gives CDR1 SNHLY, CDR2 FYNNEI. The CDR3 coding sequence is TGTGCCAGCTCAAGAGCTCACGGGACCGGGGAGCTGTTTTTT. Translation: CASSRAHGTGELFF. The full variable domain, rest sourced from reference TRBV2 and TRBJ2-2, is EPEVTQTPSHQVTQMGQEVILRCVPISNHLYFYWYRQILGQKVEFLVSFYNNEISEKSEIFDDQFSVERPDGSNFTLKIRSTKLEDSAMYFCASSRAHGTGELFFGEGSRLTVL.

The chain combines TRBV5-1 with TRBJ2-3, with TRBD1 as a possible D gene (6 bases). The germline gives CDR1 SGHRS, CDR2 YFSETQ. The V gene lost 0 bases and the J gene lost 1 base, with 6 bases spanning the gap. This CDR3 has 14 residues. CDR3 in DNA: TGCGCCAGCAGCTTGGACAGGGGCACAGATACGCAGTATTTT. Encoded protein: CASSLDRGTDTQYF. Looking up the rest from reference TRBV5-1 and TRBJ2-3 gives the full variable domain: KAGVTQTPRYLIKTRGQQVTLSCSPISGHRSVSWYQQTPGQGLQFLFEYFSETQRNKGNFPGRFSGRQFSNSRSEMNVSTLELGDSALYLCASSLDRGTDTQYFGPGTRLTVL.

V gene TRBV10-3 combines with J gene TRBJ2-2, with 14 bases fitting TRBD2. Trimming cost V 4 bases and J 3 bases; bases outside gene matches: 13. CDR1 and CDR2 from the germline V gene are ENHRY and SYGVKD. CDR3 length: 20 amino acids. The CDR3 here is CAISGKKTSGRAFDTGELFF. The DNA of the CDR3 is TGTGCCATCAGTGGGAAGAAGACTAGCGGGAGGGCCTTTGACACCGGGGAGCTGTTTTTT.

The J gene is TRBJ2-7, the V gene TRBV28; a weak D match, TRBD1 (6 bases). The CDR3 consists of 13 residues. V lost 8 bases and J 2 bases, leaving 13 bases between the germline ends. The germline gives CDR1 MDHEN, CDR2 SYDVKM. CDR3 DNA sequence: TGTGCCAGCTCCGACAGGCTAGCCTACGAGCAGTACTTC. Protein sequence: CASSDRLAYEQYF.

CDR3 loop: CASSLGQRNTEAFF. For the CDR3, the DNA is TGCGCCAGCAGCTTGGGACAGAGAAACACTGAAGCTTTCTTT. This chain uses TRBV5-1 with TRBJ1-1, with D maybe TRBD1 (5 bases). CDR1 and CDR2 from the germline V gene are SGHRS and YFSETQ. CDR3 length: 14 amino acids. Trimming took off 0 bases at V and 2 bases at J, with 8 bases between the two ends.

A remark on this clone: At one of its ends the junction is not consistent with the germline gene, which may arise from a read error. The chain employs TRBV7-9 and TRBJ1-2; TRBD1 aligns across 7 bases. CDR3 size: 13 residues. CDR1 SEHNR and CDR2 FQNEAQ come from the germline V gene (reference sequence). This chain's CDR3 is CSSSSTQGMGYTF. CDR3 DNA: TGTTCCAGCAGCTCAACACAGGGGATGGGCTACACCTTC.

This chain joins TRBV7-9 and TRBJ1-2; 7 bases line up with TRBD1. Looked up from germline, CDR1 is SEHNR and CDR2 is FQNEAQ (reference sequence). The CDR3 is made up of 16 amino acids. Unmatched junction bases numbered 13, after V lost 5 bases and J lost 4 bases. In DNA, the CDR3 is TGTGCCAGCAGCCAAGTATCAGGGGGAGACGGCTATGGCTACACCTTC. Translating gives CASSQVSGGDGYGYTF.

V is TRBV5-6 and J is TRBJ2-3; 9 nucleotides align to TRBD2. Germline CDR1 SGHDT, CDR2 YYEEEE. V lost 0 bases to trimming and J lost 3 bases; unmatched junction nucleotides: 5. The CDR3 is 16 amino acids. The CDR3 loop reads CASSLVGLAGTDTQYF. The CDR3 coding sequence is TGTGCCAGCAGCTTGGTGGGGCTAGCGGGGACAGATACGCAGTATTTT. Together with reference TRBV5-6 and TRBJ2-3, the CDR3 gives the full variable domain: DAGVTQSPTHLIKTRGQQVTLRCSPKSGHDTVSWYQQALGQGPQFIFQYYEEEERQRGNFPDRFSGHQFPNYSSELNVNALLLGDSALYLCASSLVGLAGTDTQYFGPGTRLTVL.

The chain links TRBV2 to TRBJ2-7, with 9 bases identical to TRBD2. The V gene end was trimmed by 6 bases and the J gene end by 4 bases; junction bases not matched to a gene: 10. The CDR3 sequence is 15 residues long. Germline values: CDR1 SNHLY, CDR2 FYNNEI. Written as DNA, the CDR3 is TGTGCCAGCAGAGGACTAGCGACCCCCTATTACGAGCAGTACTTC. Protein: CASRGLATPYYEQYF.

This chain's CDR3 is CASSRQGPYNEQFF. CDR3 sequence (DNA): TGTGCCAGCAGCCGACAGGGGCCCTACAATGAGCAGTTCTTC. The rearrangement joins TRBV11-3 to TRBJ2-1, with TRBD1 matching over 8 bases. This CDR3 spans 14 amino acids. V lost 5 bases to trimming and J lost 2 bases; unmatched junction nucleotides: 2. From germline, CDR1 is SGHNT and CDR2 YENEEA.

This clone was picked up one time. The genes are TRBV29-1 and TRBJ2-7; 8 bases match TRBD1. CDR1 is SQVTM and CDR2 is ANQGSEA in the germline V gene. CDR3 size: 15 residues. V lost 6 bases, J lost 0 bases, and 10 bases stayed unmatched. The CDR3 coding sequence is TGCAGCGTGGGTAGACAGGGGCAAACCTCCTACGAGCAGTACTTC. Encoded protein: CSVGRQGQTSYEQYF.

The chain joins TRBV4-2 to TRBJ2-2, with D possibly TRBD1 on 6 matching bases. CDR1 is LGHNA, CDR2 YNFKEQ, per germline. V was shortened by 1 base and J by 4 bases, with 13 bases between the two germline ends. The CDR3 runs to 16 residues. The CDR3 DNA follows: TGTGCCAGCAGCCAAGTGGGCAGGGGCCCCACCGGGGAGCTGTTTTTT. Protein sequence: CASSQVGRGPTGELFF.

The gene calls are TRBV5-1 and TRBJ2-1, with D possibly being TRBD2 (6 bases). Trimming shortened V by 4 bases and J by 10 bases, and 21 bases separated the two germline ends. Germline CDR1 is SGHRS and CDR2 is YFSETQ. The CDR3 has 15 residues. The CDR3 is CASSPWGLSEGEQFF. CDR3 bases: TGCGCCAGCAGCCCATGGGGTCTGTCGGAGGGAGAGCAGTTCTTC.

The CDR3 is CASSLSRLAGGYNEQFF. The CDR3 DNA sequence: TGTGCCAGCAGCTTAAGTCGGCTAGCGGGAGGGTACAATGAGCAGTTCTTC. The chain uses TRBV7-6 and TRBJ2-1, with TRBD2 matching 12 bases. The CDR3 extends over 17 amino acids. Unmatched junction bases numbered 6, after V lost 2 bases and J lost 4 bases. Germline CDR1 reads SGHVS; CDR2 reads FNYEAQ.

This chain uses TRBV11-3 with TRBJ1-3, with 9 bases identical to TRBD1. V gave up 5 bases and J gave up 8 bases; unmatched junction bases: 4. The CDR3 runs 13 residues. Germline V gives CDR1 SGHNT, CDR2 YENEEA. CDR3 nucleotides: TGTGCCAGCAGCCGTAGACAGGGGGACACCATATATTTT. Its protein product is CASSRRQGDTIYF.

The chain is built from TRBV5-6 and TRBJ2-1, with D tentatively TRBD2 (6 bases). V was trimmed by 0 bases and J by 8 bases, leaving 15 bases between them. The CDR3 sequence is 15 residues long. Germline assignment: CDR1 SGHDT and CDR2 YYEEEE. The CDR3 here is CASSLARGLGDEQFF. The CDR3 coding sequence is TGTGCCAGCAGCTTGGCGAGGGGACTTGGGGATGAGCAGTTCTTC.